This TCR beta chain came from a study of post-analysis software for immune sequencing data. Study outcomes and limitations: Four or five TRBV segments occurring more often in patients than controls included TRBV5-6, TRBV5-1 and TRBV20-1.

Unique molecular identifiers tagged the TCR beta cDNA libraries. Each CDR3 protein is one row after TCRdb ran MiXCR on the PCR reads. The table shows hundreds of thousands of distinct CDR3 sequences, with roughly 29% occurring only once. The germline V gene has CDR1 LGHDT and CDR2 YNNKEL (reference sequence). V gave up 0 bases and J gave up 6 bases; unmatched junction bases: 6. This CDR3 spans 15 amino acids. This clonotype was detected only a few times. Its target is unknown. Sequencing input: blood. The rearrangement uses TRBV3-1 and TRBJ1-2; 8 bases line up with TRBD1. This TCR came from a girl between 10 and 17 years old with multiple sclerosis. The CDR3 bases are TGTGCCAGCAGCCAAGACAGGGGGCGCAGCCATGGCTACACCTTC. Protein sequence: CASSQDRGRSHGYTF.